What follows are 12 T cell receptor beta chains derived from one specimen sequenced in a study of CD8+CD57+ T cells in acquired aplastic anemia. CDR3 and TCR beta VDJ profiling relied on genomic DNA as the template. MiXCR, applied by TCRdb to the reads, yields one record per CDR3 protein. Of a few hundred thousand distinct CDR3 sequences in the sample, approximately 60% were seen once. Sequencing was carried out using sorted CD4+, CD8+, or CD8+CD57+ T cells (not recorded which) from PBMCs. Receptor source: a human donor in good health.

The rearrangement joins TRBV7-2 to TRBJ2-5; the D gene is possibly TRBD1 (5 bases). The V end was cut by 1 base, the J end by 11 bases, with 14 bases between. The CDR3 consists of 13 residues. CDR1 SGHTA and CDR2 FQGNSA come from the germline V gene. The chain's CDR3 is CASSLDLGRSQYF. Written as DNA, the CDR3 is TGTGCCAGCAGCTTAGATCTGGGGCGGTCTCAGTACTTC.

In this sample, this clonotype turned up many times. This CDR3 is CASSYVQGGNTEAFF. As DNA, the CDR3 is TGTGCCAGCAGTTACGTGCAGGGAGGCAACACTGAAGCTTTCTTT. The chain recombines TRBV6-2 or TRBV6-3 with TRBJ1-1; the D gene is possibly TRBD1 (5 bases). Per the germline V gene, CDR1 is MNHEY and CDR2 is SVGEGT. The V gene lost 2 bases and the J gene lost 2 bases, with 12 bases spanning the gap. The CDR3 extends over 15 amino acids.

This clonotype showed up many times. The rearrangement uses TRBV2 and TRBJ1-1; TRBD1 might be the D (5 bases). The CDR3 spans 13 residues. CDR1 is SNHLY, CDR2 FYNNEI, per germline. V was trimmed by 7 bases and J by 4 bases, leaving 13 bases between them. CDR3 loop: CASIPTGTTEAFF. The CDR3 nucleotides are TGTGCCAGCATTCCTACCGGGACCACTGAAGCTTTCTTT.

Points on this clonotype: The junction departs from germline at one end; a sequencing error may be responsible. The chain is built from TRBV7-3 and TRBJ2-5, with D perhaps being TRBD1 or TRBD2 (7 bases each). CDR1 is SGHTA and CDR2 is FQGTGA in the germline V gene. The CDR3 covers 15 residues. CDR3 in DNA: TGTGCCAGCAGCCTAACGACAGGGAGGGGAGAGACCCAGTACTTC. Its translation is CASSLTTGRGETQYF.

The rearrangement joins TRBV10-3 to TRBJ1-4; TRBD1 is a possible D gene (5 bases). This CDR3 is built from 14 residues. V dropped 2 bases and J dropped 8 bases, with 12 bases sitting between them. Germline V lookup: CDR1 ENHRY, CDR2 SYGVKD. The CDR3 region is CAISEAQGYEKLFF. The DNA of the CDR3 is TGTGCCATCAGTGAGGCTCAGGGATACGAAAAACTGTTTTTT.

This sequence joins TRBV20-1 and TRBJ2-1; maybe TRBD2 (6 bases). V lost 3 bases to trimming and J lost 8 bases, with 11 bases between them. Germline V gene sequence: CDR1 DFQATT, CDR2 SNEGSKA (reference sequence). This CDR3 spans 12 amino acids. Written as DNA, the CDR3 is TGCAGTGCTAGGAGACTAGTCGATGAGCAGTTCTTC. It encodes CSARRLVDEQFF.

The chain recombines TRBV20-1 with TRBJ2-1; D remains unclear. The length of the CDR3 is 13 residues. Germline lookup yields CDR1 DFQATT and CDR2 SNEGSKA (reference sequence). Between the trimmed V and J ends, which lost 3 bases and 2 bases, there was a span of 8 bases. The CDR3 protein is CSASISAYNEQFF. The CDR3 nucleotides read TGCAGTGCTAGCATTTCAGCCTACAATGAGCAGTTCTTC.

CDR3 sequence reads: CSVERTENTEAFF. CDR3 nucleotides: TGCAGCGTTGAGCGGACAGAGAACACTGAAGCTTTCTTT. V gene TRBV29-1 combines with J gene TRBJ1-1; maybe TRBD1 (6 bases). Germline values: CDR1 SQVTM, CDR2 ANQGSEA. The CDR3 has 13 residues. V lost 3 bases and J lost 1, with 9 bases in between. The whole variable domain, remainder taken from reference TRBV29-1 and TRBJ1-1, is SAVISQKPSRDICQRGTSLTIQCQVDSQVTMMFWYRQQPGQSLTLIATANQGSEATYESGFVIDKFPISRPNLTFSTLTVSNMSPEDSSIYLCSVERTENTEAFFGQGTRLTVV.

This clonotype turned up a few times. CDR3 DNA sequence: TGTGCCTGGAGTGGGACCGGGGAGCTGTTTTTT. It encodes CAWSGTGELFF. The rearrangement links TRBV30 to TRBJ2-2; D call uncertain. Germline loops: CDR1 GTSNPN, CDR2 SVGIG (reference sequence). Trimming took off 1 base at V and 5 bases at J, with 2 bases between the two ends. The CDR3 has 11 residues.

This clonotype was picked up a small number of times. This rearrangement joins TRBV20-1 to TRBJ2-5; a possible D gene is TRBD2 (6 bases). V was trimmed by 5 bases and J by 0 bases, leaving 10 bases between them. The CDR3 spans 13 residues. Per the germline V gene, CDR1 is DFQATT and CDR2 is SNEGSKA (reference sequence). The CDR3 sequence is CSALPSDQETQYF. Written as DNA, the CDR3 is TGCAGTGCTCTACCTAGCGACCAAGAGACCCAGTACTTC.

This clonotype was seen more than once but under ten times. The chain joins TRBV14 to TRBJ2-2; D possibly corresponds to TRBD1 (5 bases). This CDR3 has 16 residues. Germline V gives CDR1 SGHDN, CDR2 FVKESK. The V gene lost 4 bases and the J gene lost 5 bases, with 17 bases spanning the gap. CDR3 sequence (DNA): TGTGCCAGCAGCCCCCCTTTGAAGGCAGGGACCGGGGAGCTGTTTTTT. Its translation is CASSPPLKAGTGELFF.

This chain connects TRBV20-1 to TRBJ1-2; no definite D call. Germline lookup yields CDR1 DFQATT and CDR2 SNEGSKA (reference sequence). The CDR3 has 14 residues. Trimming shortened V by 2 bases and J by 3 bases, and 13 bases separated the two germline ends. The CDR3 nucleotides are TGCAGTGCTAGATATAGGCAGGCCCACTATGGCTACACCTTC. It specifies CSARYRQAHYGYTF.